Following are 2 T cell receptor beta chains from one sample sequenced in a study of T cell clonotyping in hematopoietic cell transplantation (dated by TCRdb to about 2021). The time point label, read with the paper, signifies: 100 days after allo-HCT. The library came from the immunoSEQ multiplex PCR assay. TCRdb stores this immuneACCESS table with in-frame sequences only. Part of the clones is absent; in the studies checked, under half of the shortfall reflects unresolved V genes, and no reason is known for the rest. This sample has about 5,900 clones in its table, and roughly 90% of those were observed once. The ten largest clonotypes hold 43% of the sample. The material sequenced was peripheral blood mononuclear cells, taken 100 days after allogeneic stem cell transplant. The receptors were gathered from a female patient aged 50-59 years who had an allogeneic stem cell transplant from a related donor, so the T cells may come from the graft donor. Some clones in this sample may be carry-over from other donors' samples.

The chain recombines TRBV9 with TRBJ1-1; the match to TRBD1 covers 8 bases. V gave up 3 bases and J gave up 3 bases; unmatched junction bases: 4. CDR1 SGDLS and CDR2 YYNGEE come from the germline V gene. The CDR3 is 14 amino acids. The CDR3 reads CASSADRGYTEAFF. The CDR3 DNA follows: TGTGCCAGCAGCGCCGACAGGGGATACACTGAAGCTTTCTTT.

The chain has TRBV28 and TRBJ1-2; D not certain. In germline, CDR1 is MDHEN, CDR2 SYDVKM. V lost 6 bases and J 1 base, leaving 3 bases between the germline ends. This CDR3 is 11 amino acids long. The CDR3 spells CASRDNYGYTF. The CDR3 coding sequence is TGTGCCAGCAGGGATAACTATGGCTACACCTTC.